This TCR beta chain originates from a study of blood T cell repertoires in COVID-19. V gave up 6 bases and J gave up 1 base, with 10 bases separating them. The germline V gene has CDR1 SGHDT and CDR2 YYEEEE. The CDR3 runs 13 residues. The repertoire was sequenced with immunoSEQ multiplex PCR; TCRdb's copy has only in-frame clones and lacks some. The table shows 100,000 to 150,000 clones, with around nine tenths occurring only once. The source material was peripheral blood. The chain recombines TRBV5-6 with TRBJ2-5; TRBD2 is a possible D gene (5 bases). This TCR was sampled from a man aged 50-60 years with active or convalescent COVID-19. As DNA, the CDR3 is TGTGCCAGCAATATGAGGGCCCAAGAGACCCAGTACTTC. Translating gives CASNMRAQETQYF.